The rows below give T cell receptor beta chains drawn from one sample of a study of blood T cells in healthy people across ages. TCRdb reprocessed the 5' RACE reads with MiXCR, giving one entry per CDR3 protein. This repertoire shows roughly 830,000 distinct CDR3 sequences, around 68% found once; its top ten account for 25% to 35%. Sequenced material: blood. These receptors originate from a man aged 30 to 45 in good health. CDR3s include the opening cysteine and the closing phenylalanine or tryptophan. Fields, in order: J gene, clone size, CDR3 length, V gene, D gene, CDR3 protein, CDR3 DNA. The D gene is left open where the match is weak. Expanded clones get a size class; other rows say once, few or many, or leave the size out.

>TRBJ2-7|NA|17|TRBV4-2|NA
CASSQVGDKRRGSEQYF
TGTGCCAGCAGCCAAGTTGGCGACAAGAGAAGGGGATCCGAGCAGTACTTC
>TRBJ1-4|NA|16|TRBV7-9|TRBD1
CASSLAGQVLNEKLFF
TGTGCCAGCAGCTTAGCAGGACAGGTCCTTAATGAAAAACTGTTTTTT
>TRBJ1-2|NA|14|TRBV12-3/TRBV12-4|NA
CASSLSPGPRGYTF
TGTGCCAGCAGTTTATCGCCAGGTCCCCGGGGCTACACCTTC
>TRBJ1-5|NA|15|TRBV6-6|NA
CASSGTGSGNQPQHF
TGTGCCAGCTCCGGGACGGGCTCAGGCAATCAGCCCCAGCATTTT
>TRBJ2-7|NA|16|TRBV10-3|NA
CAISDSPGDLSYEQYF
TGTGCCATCAGTGACTCACCGGGAGACCTCTCCTACGAGCAGTACTTC
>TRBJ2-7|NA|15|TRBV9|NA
CASSVGTTLGGTQYF
TGTGCCAGCAGCGTAGGTACTACCCTTGGTGGAACCCAGTACTTC
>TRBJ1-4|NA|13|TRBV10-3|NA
CAISEQGFEKLFF
TGTGCCATCAGTGAGCAGGGTTTCGAAAAACTGTTTTTT
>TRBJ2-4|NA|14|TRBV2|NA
CAFQSGHKGNIQYF
TGTGCCTTCCAATCGGGACACAAAGGGAACATTCAGTACTTC
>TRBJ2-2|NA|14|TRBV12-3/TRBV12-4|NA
CASSRGRNTGELFF
TGTGCCAGCAGTCGCGGCAGGAACACCGGGGAGCTGTTTTTT
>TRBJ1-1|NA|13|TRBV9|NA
CASSVGTEAEAFF
TGTGCCAGCAGCGTAGGGACAGAAGCTGAAGCTTTCTTT
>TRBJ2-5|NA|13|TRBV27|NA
CASSLAGMETQYF
TGTGCCAGCAGTTTAGCCGGGATGGAGACCCAGTACTTC
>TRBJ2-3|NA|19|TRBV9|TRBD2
CAGTTNMPSGRLFTDTQYF
TGTGCCGGCACCACCAACATGCCTAGCGGGCGACTTTTCACGGATACGCAGTATTTT
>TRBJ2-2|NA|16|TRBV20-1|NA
CSATRHRGSNTGELFF
TGCAGTGCCACCCGGCATCGGGGGTCGAACACCGGGGAGCTGTTTTTT
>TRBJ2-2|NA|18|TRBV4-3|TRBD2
CASSQDLAGAVNTGELFF
TGCGCCAGCAGCCAAGACCTAGCGGGGGCCGTGAACACCGGGGAGCTGTTTTTT
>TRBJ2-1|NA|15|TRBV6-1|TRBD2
CASSEVAGENNEQFF
TGTGCCAGCAGTGAGGTAGCGGGGGAGAACAATGAGCAGTTCTTC
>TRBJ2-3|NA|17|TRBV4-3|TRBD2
CASSQDLLARGTDTQYF
TGCGCCAGCAGCCAGGATCTACTAGCGCGGGGCACAGATACGCAGTATTTT
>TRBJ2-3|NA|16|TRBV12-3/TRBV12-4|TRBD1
CASSLKGASRTDTQYF
TGTGCCAGCAGTTTGAAGGGGGCGAGTCGTACCGATACGCAGTATTTT
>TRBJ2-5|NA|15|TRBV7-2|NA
CASSSWTGRVETQYF
TGTGCCAGCAGCTCCTGGACAGGGAGGGTTGAGACCCAGTACTTC
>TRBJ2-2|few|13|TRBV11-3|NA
CASSFRNTGELFF
TGTGCCAGCAGCTTTAGGAACACCGGGGAGCTGTTTTTT
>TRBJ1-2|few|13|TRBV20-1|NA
CSARDGLHYGYTF
TGCAGTGCTCGGGACGGACTGCACTATGGCTACACCTTC